The present T cell receptor beta chain was sequenced within a study of cytomegalovirus exposure and HLA in healthy donors. Repertoires were generated with immunoSEQ multiplex PCR, while TCRdb's copy carries only in-frame clones and drops some. The sample has about 180,000 clones, just under 90% seen once. V trimming: 2 bases; J trimming: 2 bases; junction bases outside the gene matches: 6. The germline V gene has CDR1 SQVTM and CDR2 ANQGSEA. The CDR3 spans 14 residues. The V call is TRBV29-1, the J call TRBJ2-7; 7 nucleotides match TRBD1. The specimen was PBMCs. This TCR was recovered from a woman aged 25 to 39 in good health and CMV-seronegative. CDR3 amino acids: CSVESRDRPYEQYF. The DNA of the CDR3 is TGCAGCGTTGAATCTAGGGACAGACCCTACGAGCAGTACTTC.